These 2 T cell receptor beta chains came from one sample sequenced in a study of spatial heterogeneity in lung cancer (dated by TCRdb to about 2019). Libraries were constructed by 5' RACE. TCRdb lists the instrument as NextSeq 500. Starting from the raw public reads, TCRdb applied fastp trimming at Q25, assembled clones with MiXCR and retained in-frame beta chains. Every entry covers one CDR3 protein and lists the most common genes and DNA from its rows. This sample comprises 77,000 or so distinct CDR3 sequences, around 21% of them detected only once. About 6.8% of the sample is in the top ten clones. The time point tag for this specimen amounts to: sample taken at primary tumor resection. For TCR sequencing, whole RNA was extracted from tumor and nontumor lung tissue, or from cryopreserved PBMC samples, and no cell sorting was done. The material was PBMCs, obtained at surgery. The receptors here all came from a male donor with early-stage non-small cell lung cancer.

The J gene is TRBJ1-2, the V gene TRBV10-3; D call uncertain. The V end was cut by 2 bases, the J end by 4 bases, with 14 bases between. The CDR3 has 15 amino acids. Germline assignment: CDR1 ENHRY and CDR2 SYGVKD. CDR3 DNA sequence: TGTGCCATCAGTGAGCCCCGGGCGTCGCTCTATGGCTACACCTTC. This encodes CAISEPRASLYGYTF.

There are a few counts of this clonotype. This chain connects TRBV6-4 to TRBJ1-1; possibly TRBD1 for D (6 bases). The germline V gene has CDR1 MRHNA and CDR2 SNTAGT. The CDR3 runs 14 residues. Deletions cut 5 bases from V and 1 base from J, with 11 bases between. The CDR3 is CASSPDRQNTEAFF. The DNA of the CDR3 is TGTGCCAGCAGTCCTGACAGGCAGAACACTGAAGCTTTCTTT.